This T cell receptor (beta chain) was identified during a study of CD8 T cells in Susac syndrome. Sequencing of TCR beta was undertaken in CD8+ and CD4+ T cells derived from blood. Each multiple sclerosis control was a treatment-naive patient with relapsing-remitting disease that was either stable or active. Purification of the CD8+ and CD4+ T cells relied on negative isolation, and TEMRA cells underwent FACS enrichment. Germline V gene sequence: CDR1 LNHNV, CDR2 YYDKDF (reference sequence). CDR3 length: 16 residues. Trimming left V 3 bases short and J 2 bases short, with 17 bases between. RNA totalling roughly 0.45 to 1 ug underwent reverse transcription with random hexamers. immunoSEQ multiplex PCR amplified TCR beta CDR3 across 54 Vbeta, 13 Jbeta. Using its own MiXCR run on the immunoSEQ multiplex PCR reads, TCRdb lists one record per CDR3 protein. The sample holds 78,000 or so distinct CDR3 sequences, roughly 94% seen once.

The gene calls are TRBV15 and TRBJ2-7; D may be TRBD1 (6 bases). Sequencing was performed on CD8+ T cells from PBMCs. This TCR was recovered from a human donor with multiple sclerosis. Here the CDR3 reads CATSSRIGTLPYEQYF. The CDR3 coding sequence is TGTGCCACCAGCAGCAGAATCGGGACACTTCCCTACGAGCAGTACTTC.